The sequence of this TCR beta chain was determined in a study of blood T cell repertoires in COVID-19. Study processing details: Amplification of reference gene primers provided the estimated nucleated cell counts. Libraries were prepared by immunoSEQ multiplex PCR; TCRdb keeps only in-frame clonotypes and omits some of them. V and J calls plus clone size are reproduced from that table; the DNA served to infer D and trimming. The sample includes about 210,000 clones, 80% to 85% of them seen just once. This CDR3 comprises 13 residues. Trimming removed 3 bases from V and 4 bases from J, with 7 bases in between. Across about two dozen US areas, participants ranged in age from 18 to 89 years.

The receptor's source is a woman aged 45 to 65 with acute COVID-19. This chain connects TRBV12-3 or TRBV12-4 to TRBJ1-5; D is uncertain. Sequenced: PBMCs or T cells enriched from blood (not recorded which). The CDR3 region has the DNA TGTGCCAGCAGTTTTGGGCAGAATCAGCCCCAGCATTTT. This encodes CASSFGQNQPQHF.